A selection of T cell receptor beta chains follows, all from one sample in a study of PD-L1 blockade in urothelial cancer. Sequencing was performed with immunoSEQ multiplex PCR; in TCRdb, only in-frame clones are kept and a portion is missing. The sample lists about 73,000 clones, 85% to 90% occurring once. The sequencing used PBMCs, collected around atezolizumab (anti-PD-L1) treatment. These receptors all stem from a man between 60 and 75 years old with urothelial cancer. CDR3s include the opening cysteine and the closing phenylalanine or tryptophan. A D gene is named only where the DNA matches it firmly. A clone size is listed for some rows: how often the clone was seen (once, few, many), or a class if it is expanded.

TRBV5-4	.	.	TRBJ2-7	CASSLAGTASGEQYF	TGTGCCAGCAGCTTGGCCGGGACTGCATCTGGCGAGCAGTACTTC
TRBV4-3	.	.	TRBJ2-7	CASSQSTGIDSYEQYF	TGCGCCAGCAGCCAGTCCACCGGGATTGATTCCTACGAGCAGTACTTC
TRBV4-3	TRBD1	.	TRBJ1-4	CASSQGLIGTVNEKLFF	TGCGCCAGCAGCCAAGGTCTCATCGGGACAGTTAATGAAAAACTGTTTTTT
TRBV6-1	TRBD1	.	TRBJ2-5	CASSERDRASETQYF	TGTGCCAGCAGTGAACGGGACAGGGCCTCCGAGACCCAGTACTTC
TRBV7-9	TRBD2	.	TRBJ2-7	CASRGELYEQYF	TGTGCCAGCCGGGGGGAGCTGTACGAGCAGTACTTC
TRBV9	TRBD1	.	TRBJ1-2	CASSGRDRSGYTF	TGTGCCAGCAGCGGCCGGGACAGGTCTGGCTACACCTTC
TRBV2	TRBD1	.	TRBJ2-1	CATQERGQGSNEQFF	TGTGCCACCCAAGAACGAGGACAGGGGTCCAATGAGCAGTTCTTC
TRBV4-1	TRBD1	.	TRBJ2-5	CASSHPGQGETQYF	TGCGCCAGCAGCCACCCGGGACAGGGCGAGACCCAGTACTTC
TRBV27	.	.	TRBJ2-3	CASSRVEFDTQYF	TGTGCCAGCAGTAGAGTAGAGTTTGATACGCAGTATTTT
TRBV4-1	.	.	TRBJ1-1	CASSQDRVVLNTEAFF	TGCGCCAGCAGCCAAGATCGGGTTGTGTTGAACACTGAAGCTTTCTTT
TRBV20-1	TRBD1	.	TRBJ1-1	CSAWDRVGAFF	TGCAGTGCATGGGACAGGGTTGGAGCTTTCTTT
TRBV5-8	.	.	TRBJ2-3	CASSLAAGMGTDTQYF	TGTGCCAGCAGCTTGGCGGCAGGGATGGGCACAGATACGCAGTATTTT
TRBV30	TRBD1	.	TRBJ1-6	CAWRATGQAPLHF	TGTGCCTGGAGGGCTACCGGACAGGCACCCCTCCACTTT
TRBV6-1	.	.	TRBJ2-6	CASSEVLALRQTRANVLTF	TGTGCCAGCAGTGAAGTCTTGGCGCTTCGACAGACCCGGGCCAACGTCCTGACTTTC
TRBV5-4	TRBD2	.	TRBJ2-7	CASSLTGGFNEQYF	TGTGCCAGCAGCTTGACCGGGGGGTTCAACGAGCAGTACTTC
TRBV6-5	.	.	TRBJ2-2	CASSYHDAGNTGELFF	TGTGCCAGCAGTTACCACGACGCAGGGAACACCGGGGAGCTGTTTTTT
TRBV7-9	TRBD1	.	TRBJ2-5	CASSAYRDRGKETQYF	TGTGCCAGCAGCGCTTACCGGGACAGGGGGAAAGAGACCCAGTACTTC
TRBV9	TRBD1	.	TRBJ2-1	CASSVQTGGYGEQFF	TGTGCCAGCAGCGTGCAGACAGGGGGCTATGGGGAGCAGTTCTTC
TRBV2	.	.	TRBJ1-2	CASSGTDYGYTF	TGTGCCAGCAGTGGGACAGACTATGGCTACACCTTC
TRBV27	.	.	TRBJ1-2	CASSLNGGGYTF	TGTGCCAGCAGTCTAAATGGGGGGGGCTACACCTTC
TRBV19	.	.	TRBJ1-2	CASSISGAGGYTF	TGTGCCAGTAGTATAAGCGGTGCGGGGGGCTACACCTTC
TRBV7-8	.	.	TRBJ2-5	CASSLVSSETQYF	TGTGCCAGCAGCTTAGTGTCGTCTGAGACCCAGTACTTC
TRBV5-6	.	few	TRBJ1-5	CASSSRGYSNQPQHF	TGTGCCAGCAGCTCGCGGGGGTATAGCAATCAGCCCCAGCATTTT
TRBV5-5	.	.	TRBJ1-1	CASTRADNTEAFF	TGTGCCAGCACGCGGGCGGACAACACTGAAGCTTTCTTT